The present TCR beta chain was sequenced within a study of cytomegalovirus exposure and HLA in healthy donors. Notes on the study in general: Specificity for CMV antigens was confirmed in vitro for a few of the CMV-associated chains. Reports showed the classifier diagnosing cytomegalovirus status with high specificity and sensitivity.

PCR involved 60 Vbeta and 13 Jbeta primers. Libraries were prepared by immunoSEQ multiplex PCR; TCRdb keeps only in-frame clonotypes and omits some of them. The data hold approximately 95,000 clones, with approximately 72% observed a single time. The germline CDR1 and CDR2 sequences are LNHDA and SQIVND (reference sequence). The CDR3 is 14 residues long. After removal of 6 bases from V and 1 base from J, the junction contained 3 bases not matched to a gene. For this clone: Its antigen is unidentified.

This TCR derives from a woman between 40 and 50 years old in good health and CMV-seropositive. Sequenced material: PBMCs. This chain links TRBV19 with TRBJ2-5, with 9 bases identical to TRBD1. The CDR3 DNA follows: TGTGCCAGTAGGCAGACAGGGGGCCAAGAGACCCAGTACTTC. Its translation is CASRQTGGQETQYF.